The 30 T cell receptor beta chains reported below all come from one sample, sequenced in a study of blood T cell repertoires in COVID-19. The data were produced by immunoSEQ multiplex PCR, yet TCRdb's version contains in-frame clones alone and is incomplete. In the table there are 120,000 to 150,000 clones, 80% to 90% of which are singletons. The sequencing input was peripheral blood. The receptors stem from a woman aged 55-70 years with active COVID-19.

The CDR3 DNA is TGTGCCAGCAGTCTGGACACGGGGGGAATTTATAGCAATCAGCCCCAGCATTTT. Its translation: CASSLDTGGIYSNQPQHF. The V gene is TRBV11-2, the J gene TRBJ1-5; weak D call: TRBD1 (5 bases). The CDR3 spans 18 residues. CDR1 SGHAT and CDR2 FQNNGV come from the germline V gene. Trimming left V 6 bases short and J 0 bases short, with 21 bases between.

CDR3 bases: TGCGCCAGCAGCCGCGGGAGTGGGGATACGCAGTATTTT. As protein: CASSRGSGDTQYF. V gene TRBV4-3 combines with J gene TRBJ2-3; 7 nucleotides match TRBD2. The V and J ends lost 4 bases and 6 bases, in that order; junction bases with no gene match: 4. The CDR3 is 13 residues long. The V gene's germline CDR1 is LGHNA and CDR2 YSLEER.

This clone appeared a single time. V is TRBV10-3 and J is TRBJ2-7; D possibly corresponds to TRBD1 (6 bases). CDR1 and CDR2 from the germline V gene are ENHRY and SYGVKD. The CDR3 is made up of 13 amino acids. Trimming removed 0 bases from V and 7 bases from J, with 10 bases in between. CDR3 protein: CAISESIRGEQYF. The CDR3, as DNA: TGTGCCATCAGTGAGTCAATAAGGGGGGAGCAGTACTTC.

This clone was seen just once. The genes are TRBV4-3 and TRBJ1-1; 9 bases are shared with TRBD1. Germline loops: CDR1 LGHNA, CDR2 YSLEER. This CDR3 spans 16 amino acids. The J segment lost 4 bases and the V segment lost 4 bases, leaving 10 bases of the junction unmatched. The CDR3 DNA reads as TGCGCCAGCAGCCGACAAGCACAGGGGGCTGGCACTGAAGCTTTCTTT. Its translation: CASSRQAQGAGTEAFF.

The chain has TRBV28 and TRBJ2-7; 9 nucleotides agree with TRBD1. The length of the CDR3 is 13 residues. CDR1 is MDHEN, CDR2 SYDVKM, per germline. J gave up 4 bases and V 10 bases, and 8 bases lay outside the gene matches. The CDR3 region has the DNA TGTGCCATTCAGCGGACAGGGGTGTACGAGCAGTACTTC. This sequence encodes CAIQRTGVYEQYF.

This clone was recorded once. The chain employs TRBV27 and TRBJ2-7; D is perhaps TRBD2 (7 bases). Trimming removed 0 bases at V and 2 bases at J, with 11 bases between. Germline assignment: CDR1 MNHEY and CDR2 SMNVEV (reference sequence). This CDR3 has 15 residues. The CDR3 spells CASSLSGGPTYEQYF. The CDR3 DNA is TGTGCCAGCAGTTTATCGGGGGGGCCAACCTACGAGCAGTACTTC.

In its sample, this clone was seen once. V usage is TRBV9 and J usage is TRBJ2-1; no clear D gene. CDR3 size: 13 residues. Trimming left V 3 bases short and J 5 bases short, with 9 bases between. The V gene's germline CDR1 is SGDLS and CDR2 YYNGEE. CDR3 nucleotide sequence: TGTGCCAGCAGCGCGACTTTACACAATGAGCAGTTCTTC. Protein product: CASSATLHNEQFF.

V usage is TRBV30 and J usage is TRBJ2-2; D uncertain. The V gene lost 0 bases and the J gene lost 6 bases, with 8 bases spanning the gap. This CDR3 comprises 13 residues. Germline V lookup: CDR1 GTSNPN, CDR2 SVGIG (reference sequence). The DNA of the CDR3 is TGTGCCTGGAGTGTTCGAGAACCCGGGGAGCTGTTTTTT. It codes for CAWSVREPGELFF.

In nucleotides, the CDR3 is TGCGCCAGCAGCTTGGTCGGGACTAGCAGTCCAGATACGCAGTATTTT. Its protein product is CASSLVGTSSPDTQYF. This chain uses TRBV5-1 with TRBJ2-3; 9 nucleotides agree with TRBD2. Unmatched junction bases numbered 6, after V lost 0 bases and J lost 4 bases. The CDR3 is 16 amino acids. Germline CDR1 and CDR2: SGHRS and YFSETQ.

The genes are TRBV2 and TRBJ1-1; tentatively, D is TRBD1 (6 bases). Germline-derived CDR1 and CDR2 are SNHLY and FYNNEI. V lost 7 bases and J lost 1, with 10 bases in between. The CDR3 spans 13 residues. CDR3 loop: CASNGGPNTEAFF. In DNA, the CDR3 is TGTGCCAGCAACGGGGGGCCGAACACTGAAGCTTTCTTT. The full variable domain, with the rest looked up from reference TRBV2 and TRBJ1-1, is EPEVTQTPSHQVTQMGQEVILRCVPISNHLYFYWYRQILGQKVEFLVSFYNNEISEKSEIFDDQFSVERPDGSNFTLKIRSTKLEDSAMYFCASNGGPNTEAFFGQGTRLTVV.

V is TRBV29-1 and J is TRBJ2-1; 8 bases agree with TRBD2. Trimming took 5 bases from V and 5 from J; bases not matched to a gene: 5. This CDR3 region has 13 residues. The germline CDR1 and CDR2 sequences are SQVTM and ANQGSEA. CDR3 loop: CSVRTSGHNEQFF. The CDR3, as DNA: TGCAGCGTTCGCACTAGCGGTCACAATGAGCAGTTCTTC.

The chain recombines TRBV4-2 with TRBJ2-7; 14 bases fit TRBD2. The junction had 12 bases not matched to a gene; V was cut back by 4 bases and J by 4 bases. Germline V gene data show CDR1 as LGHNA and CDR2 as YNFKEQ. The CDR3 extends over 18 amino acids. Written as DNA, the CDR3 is TGTGCCAGCAGCCCCCAGACTAGCGGGAGGGCCCCTGTATACGAGCAGTACTTC. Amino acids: CASSPQTSGRAPVYEQYF.

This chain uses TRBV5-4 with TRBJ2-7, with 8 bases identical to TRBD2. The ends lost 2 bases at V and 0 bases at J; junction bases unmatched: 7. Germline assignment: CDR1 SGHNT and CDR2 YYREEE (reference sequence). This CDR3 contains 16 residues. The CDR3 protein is CASSLSGSGSSYEQYF. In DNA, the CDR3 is TGTGCCAGCAGCTTAAGCGGGAGCGGGTCCTCCTACGAGCAGTACTTC.

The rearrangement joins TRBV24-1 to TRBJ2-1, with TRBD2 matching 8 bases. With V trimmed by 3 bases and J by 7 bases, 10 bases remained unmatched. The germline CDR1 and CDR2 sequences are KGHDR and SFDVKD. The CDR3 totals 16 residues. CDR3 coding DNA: TGTGCCACCAGTGATGCCGGGGGGGCCGGTTGGAATGAGCAGTTCTTC. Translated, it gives CATSDAGGAGWNEQFF.

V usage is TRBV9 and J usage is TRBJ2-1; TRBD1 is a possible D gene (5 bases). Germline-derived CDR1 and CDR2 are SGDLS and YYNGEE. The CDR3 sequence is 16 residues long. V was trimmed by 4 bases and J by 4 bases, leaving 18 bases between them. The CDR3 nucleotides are TGTGCCAGCAGCTACACGGCAGGGCGCCCTTACAATGAGCAGTTCTTC. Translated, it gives CASSYTAGRPYNEQFF.

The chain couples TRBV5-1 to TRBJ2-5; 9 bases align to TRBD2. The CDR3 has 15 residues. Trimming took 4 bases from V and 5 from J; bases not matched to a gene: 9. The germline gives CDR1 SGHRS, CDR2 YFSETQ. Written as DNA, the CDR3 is TGCGCCAGCAGCCCCTCTTTTGCGGGAGGGGAGACCCAGTACTTC. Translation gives CASSPSFAGGETQYF. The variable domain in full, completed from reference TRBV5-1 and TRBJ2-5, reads KAGVTQTPRYLIKTRGQQVTLSCSPISGHRSVSWYQQTPGQGLQFLFEYFSETQRNKGNFPGRFSGRQFSNSRSEMNVSTLELGDSALYLCASSPSFAGGETQYFGPGTRLLVL.

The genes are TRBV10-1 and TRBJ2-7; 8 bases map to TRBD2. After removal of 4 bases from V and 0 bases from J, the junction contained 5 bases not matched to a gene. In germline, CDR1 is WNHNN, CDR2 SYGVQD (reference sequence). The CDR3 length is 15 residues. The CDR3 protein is CASSGESGSSYEQYF. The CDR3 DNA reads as TGCGCCAGCAGTGGCGAGAGCGGGAGCTCCTACGAGCAGTACTTC.

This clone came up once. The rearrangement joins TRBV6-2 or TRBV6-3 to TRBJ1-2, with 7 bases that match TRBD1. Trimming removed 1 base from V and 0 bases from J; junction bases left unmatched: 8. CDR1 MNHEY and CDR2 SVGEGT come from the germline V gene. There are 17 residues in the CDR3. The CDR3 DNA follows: TGTGCCAGCAGTTACTTAAAAGGACAGGCCTCTAACTATGGCTACACCTTC. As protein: CASSYLKGQASNYGYTF.

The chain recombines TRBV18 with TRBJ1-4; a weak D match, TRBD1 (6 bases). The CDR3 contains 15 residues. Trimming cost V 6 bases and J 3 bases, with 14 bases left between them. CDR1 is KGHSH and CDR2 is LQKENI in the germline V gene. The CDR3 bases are TGTGCCAGCTCCCCTACACGACAGGCTAATGAAAAACTGTTTTTT. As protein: CASSPTRQANEKLFF.

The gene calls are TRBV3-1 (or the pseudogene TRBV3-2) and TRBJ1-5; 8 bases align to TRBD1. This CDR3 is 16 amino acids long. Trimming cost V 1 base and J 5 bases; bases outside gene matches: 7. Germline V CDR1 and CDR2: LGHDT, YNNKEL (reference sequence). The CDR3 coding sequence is TGTGCCAGCAGCCAAGGTATCCCAGGGGGCTATCAGCCCCAGCATTTT. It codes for CASSQGIPGGYQPQHF.

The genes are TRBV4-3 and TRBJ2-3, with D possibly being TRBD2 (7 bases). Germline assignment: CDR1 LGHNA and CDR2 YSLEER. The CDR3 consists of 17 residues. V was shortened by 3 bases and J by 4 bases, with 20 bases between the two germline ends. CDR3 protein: CASSHTPTEGGADTQYF. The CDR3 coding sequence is TGCGCCAGCAGCCACACCCCGACAGAGGGGGGGGCAGATACGCAGTATTTT.

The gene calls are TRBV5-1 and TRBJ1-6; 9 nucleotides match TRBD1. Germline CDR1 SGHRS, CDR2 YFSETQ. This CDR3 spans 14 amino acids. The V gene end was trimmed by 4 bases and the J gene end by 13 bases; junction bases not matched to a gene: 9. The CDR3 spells CASSPRTGDGPLHF. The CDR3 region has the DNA TGCGCCAGCAGCCCCCGGACAGGGGACGGTCCCCTCCACTTT.

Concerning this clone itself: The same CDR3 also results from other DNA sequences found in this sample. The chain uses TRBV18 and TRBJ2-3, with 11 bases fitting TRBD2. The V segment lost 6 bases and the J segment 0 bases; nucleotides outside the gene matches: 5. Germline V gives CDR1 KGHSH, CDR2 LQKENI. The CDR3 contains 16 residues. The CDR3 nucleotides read TGTGCCAGCTCTCCAGGGACTAGCGGTAGCACAGATACGCAGTATTTT. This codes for CASSPGTSGSTDTQYF.

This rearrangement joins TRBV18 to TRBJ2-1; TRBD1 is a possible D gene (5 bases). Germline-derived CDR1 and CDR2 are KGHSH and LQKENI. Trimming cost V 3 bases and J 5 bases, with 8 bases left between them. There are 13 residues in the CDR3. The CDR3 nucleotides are TGTGCCAGCTCACCTGACAGAAACAATGAGCAGTTCTTC. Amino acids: CASSPDRNNEQFF.

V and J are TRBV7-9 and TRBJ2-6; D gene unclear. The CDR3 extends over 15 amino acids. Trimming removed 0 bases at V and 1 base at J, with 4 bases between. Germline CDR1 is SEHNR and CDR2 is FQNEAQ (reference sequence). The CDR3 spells CASSLAASGANVLTF. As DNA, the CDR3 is TGTGCCAGCAGCTTAGCGGCTTCTGGGGCCAACGTCCTGACTTTC. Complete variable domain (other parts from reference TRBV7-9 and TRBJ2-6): DTGVSQNPRHKITKRGQNVTFRCDPISEHNRLYWYRQTLGQGPEFLTYFQNEAQLEKSRLLSDRFSAERPKGSFSTLEIQRTEQGDSAMYLCASSLAASGANVLTFGAGSRLTVL.

The CDR3 nucleotides read TGTGCCAGCAGTTTATCAATCGGCTCTGGAAACACCATATATTTT. This translates into CASSLSIGSGNTIYF. V is TRBV28 and J is TRBJ1-3; no clear D. Trimming took off 1 base at V and 0 bases at J, with 7 bases between the two ends. Germline CDR1 and CDR2: MDHEN and SYDVKM. The CDR3 is 15 amino acids.

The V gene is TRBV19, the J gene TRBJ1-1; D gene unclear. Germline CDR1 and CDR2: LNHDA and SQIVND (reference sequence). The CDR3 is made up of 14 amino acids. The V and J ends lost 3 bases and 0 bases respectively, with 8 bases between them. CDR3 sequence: CASSIGNMNTEAFF. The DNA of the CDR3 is TGTGCCAGTAGTATCGGGAATATGAACACTGAAGCTTTCTTT.

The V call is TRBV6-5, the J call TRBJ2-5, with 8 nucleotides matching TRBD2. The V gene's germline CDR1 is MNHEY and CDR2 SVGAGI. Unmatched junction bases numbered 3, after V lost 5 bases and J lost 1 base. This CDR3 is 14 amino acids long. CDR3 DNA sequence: TGTGCCAGCAGTACCGGGACTAGCCAAGAGACCCAGTACTTC. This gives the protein CASSTGTSQETQYF.

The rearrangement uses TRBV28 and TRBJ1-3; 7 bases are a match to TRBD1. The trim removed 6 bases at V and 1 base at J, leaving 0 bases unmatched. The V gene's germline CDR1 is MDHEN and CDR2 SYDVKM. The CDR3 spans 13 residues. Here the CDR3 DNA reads TGTGCCAGCAGGACAGGGTCTGGAAACACCATATATTTT. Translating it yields CASRTGSGNTIYF.

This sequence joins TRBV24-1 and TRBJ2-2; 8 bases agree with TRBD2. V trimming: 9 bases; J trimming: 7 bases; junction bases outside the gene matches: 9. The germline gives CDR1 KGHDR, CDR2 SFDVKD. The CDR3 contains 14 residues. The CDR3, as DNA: TGTGCCACCCGGGCCGGGAGGGCGGGCGGGGAGCTGTTTTTT. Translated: CATRAGRAGGELFF.